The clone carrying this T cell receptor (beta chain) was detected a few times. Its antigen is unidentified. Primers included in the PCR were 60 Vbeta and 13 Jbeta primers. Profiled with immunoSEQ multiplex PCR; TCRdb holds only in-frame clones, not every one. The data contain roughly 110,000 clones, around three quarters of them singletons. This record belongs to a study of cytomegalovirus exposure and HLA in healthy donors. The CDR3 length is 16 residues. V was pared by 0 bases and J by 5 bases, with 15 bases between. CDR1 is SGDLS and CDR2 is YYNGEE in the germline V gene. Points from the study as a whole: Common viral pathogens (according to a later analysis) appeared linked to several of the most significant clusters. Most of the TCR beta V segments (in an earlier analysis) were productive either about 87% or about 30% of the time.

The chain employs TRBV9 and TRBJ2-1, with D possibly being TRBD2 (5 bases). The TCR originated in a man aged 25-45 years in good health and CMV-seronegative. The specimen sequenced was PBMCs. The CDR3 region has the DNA TGTGCCAGCAGCGTAGGAGGGAGAGACTCGGACAATGAGCAGTTCTTC. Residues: CASSVGGRDSDNEQFF.